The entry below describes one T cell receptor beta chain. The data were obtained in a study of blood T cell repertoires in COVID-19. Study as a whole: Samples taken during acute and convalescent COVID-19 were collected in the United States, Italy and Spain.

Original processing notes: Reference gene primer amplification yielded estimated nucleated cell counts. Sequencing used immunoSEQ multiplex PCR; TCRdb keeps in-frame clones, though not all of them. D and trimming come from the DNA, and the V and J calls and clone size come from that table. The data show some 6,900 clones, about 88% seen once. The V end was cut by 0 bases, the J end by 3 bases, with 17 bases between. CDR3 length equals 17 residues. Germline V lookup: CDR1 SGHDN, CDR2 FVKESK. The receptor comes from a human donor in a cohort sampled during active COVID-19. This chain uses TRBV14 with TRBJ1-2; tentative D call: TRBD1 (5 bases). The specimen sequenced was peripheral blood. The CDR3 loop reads CASSQDLWSAGYYGYTF. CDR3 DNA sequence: TGTGCCAGCAGCCAAGATCTTTGGTCGGCAGGGTACTATGGCTACACCTTC.